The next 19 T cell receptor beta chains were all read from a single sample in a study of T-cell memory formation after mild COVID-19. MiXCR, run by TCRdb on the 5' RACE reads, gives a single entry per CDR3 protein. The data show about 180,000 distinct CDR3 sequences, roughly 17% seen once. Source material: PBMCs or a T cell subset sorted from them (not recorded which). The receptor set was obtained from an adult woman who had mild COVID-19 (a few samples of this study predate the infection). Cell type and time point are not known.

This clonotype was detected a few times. The CDR3, as DNA: TGCAGTGCTAGGTGGATGTGGGGGAGCAATCAGCCCCAGCATTTT. Translating it yields CSARWMWGSNQPQHF. The J gene is TRBJ1-5, the V gene TRBV20-1, with D possibly being TRBD1 (5 bases). The CDR3 loop spans 15 amino acids. Trimming stripped 3 bases from V and 1 base from J, with 13 bases between. Germline V gene lookup returns CDR1 DFQATT and CDR2 SNEGSKA (reference sequence).

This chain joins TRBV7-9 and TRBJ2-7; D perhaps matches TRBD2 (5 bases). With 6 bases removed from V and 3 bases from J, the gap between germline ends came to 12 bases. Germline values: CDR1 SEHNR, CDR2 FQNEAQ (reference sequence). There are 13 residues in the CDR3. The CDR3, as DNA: TGTGCCAGCAGATTACTAGTAGACTACGAGCAGTACTTC. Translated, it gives CASRLLVDYEQYF.

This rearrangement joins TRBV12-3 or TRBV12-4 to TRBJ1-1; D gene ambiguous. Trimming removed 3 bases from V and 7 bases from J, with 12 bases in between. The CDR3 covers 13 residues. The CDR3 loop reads CASSFSATVEAFF. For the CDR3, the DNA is TGTGCCAGCAGTTTTTCTGCCACGGTTGAAGCTTTCTTT.

The CDR3 bases are TGTGCCACCAGGGACCTCAACACCGGGGAGCTGTTTTTT. Translated: CATRDLNTGELFF. The chain joins TRBV24-1 to TRBJ2-2; D unresolved. V dropped 7 bases and J dropped 2 bases, with 7 bases sitting between them. Germline CDR1 KGHDR, CDR2 SFDVKD. CDR3 length equals 13 residues.

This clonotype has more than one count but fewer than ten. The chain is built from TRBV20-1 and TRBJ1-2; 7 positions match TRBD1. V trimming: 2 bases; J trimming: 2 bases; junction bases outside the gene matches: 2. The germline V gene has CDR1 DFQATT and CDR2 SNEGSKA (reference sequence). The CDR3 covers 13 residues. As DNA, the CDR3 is TGCAGTGCTAGACTACAGGGGAACTATGGCTACACCTTC. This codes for CSARLQGNYGYTF.

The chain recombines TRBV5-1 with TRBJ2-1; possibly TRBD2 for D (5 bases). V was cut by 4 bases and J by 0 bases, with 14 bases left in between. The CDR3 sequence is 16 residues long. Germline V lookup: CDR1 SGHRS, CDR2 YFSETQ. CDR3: CASSQAVGNSYNEQFF. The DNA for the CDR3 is TGCGCCAGCAGCCAAGCGGTGGGGAACTCCTACAATGAGCAGTTCTTC.

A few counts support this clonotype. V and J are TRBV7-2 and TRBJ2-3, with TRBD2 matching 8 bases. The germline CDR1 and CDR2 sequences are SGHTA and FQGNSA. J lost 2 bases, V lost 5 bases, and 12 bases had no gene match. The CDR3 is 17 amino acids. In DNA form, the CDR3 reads TGTGCCAGCAGCCCCAGGGGAACTAGCGGACACACAGATACGCAGTATTTT. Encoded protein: CASSPRGTSGHTDTQYF.

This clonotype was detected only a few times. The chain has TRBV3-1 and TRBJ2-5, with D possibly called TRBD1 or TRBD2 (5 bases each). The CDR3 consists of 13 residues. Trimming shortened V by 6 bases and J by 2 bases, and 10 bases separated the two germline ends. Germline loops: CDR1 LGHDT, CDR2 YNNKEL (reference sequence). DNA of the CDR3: TGTGCCAGCAGTCCGGGGCCACAAGAGACCCAGTACTTC. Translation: CASSPGPQETQYF.

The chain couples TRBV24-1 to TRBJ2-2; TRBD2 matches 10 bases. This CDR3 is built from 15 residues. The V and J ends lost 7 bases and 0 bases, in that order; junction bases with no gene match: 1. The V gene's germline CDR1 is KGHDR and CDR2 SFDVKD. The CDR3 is CATSLAGANTGELFF. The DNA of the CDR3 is TGTGCCACCAGCCTAGCGGGAGCGAACACCGGGGAGCTGTTTTTT.

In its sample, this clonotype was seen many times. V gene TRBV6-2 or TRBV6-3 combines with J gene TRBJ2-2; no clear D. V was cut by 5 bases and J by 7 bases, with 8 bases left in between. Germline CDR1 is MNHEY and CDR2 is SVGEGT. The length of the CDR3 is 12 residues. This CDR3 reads CASSGFGGELFF. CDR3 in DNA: TGTGCCAGCAGTGGGTTTGGCGGGGAGCTGTTTTTT.

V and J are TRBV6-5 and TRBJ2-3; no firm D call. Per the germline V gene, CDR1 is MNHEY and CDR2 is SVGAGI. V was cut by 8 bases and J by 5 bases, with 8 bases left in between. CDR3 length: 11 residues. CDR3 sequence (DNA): TGTGCCAGCCGTCGCGAAGATACGCAGTATTTT. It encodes CASRREDTQYF.

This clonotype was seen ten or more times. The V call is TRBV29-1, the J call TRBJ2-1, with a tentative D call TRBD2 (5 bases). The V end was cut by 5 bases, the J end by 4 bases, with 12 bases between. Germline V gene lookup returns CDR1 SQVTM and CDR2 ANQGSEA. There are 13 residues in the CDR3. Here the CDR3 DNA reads TGCAGCGTTCCCGGGGTGAAATACAATGAGCAGTTCTTC. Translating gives CSVPGVKYNEQFF.

The CDR3, as DNA: TGCGCCAGCAGCCTGACCCGGACTAGCGGGGGGGCCAGGGCAGATACGCAGTATTTT. Translating it yields CASSLTRTSGGARADTQYF. This chain uses TRBV5-1 with TRBJ2-3, with 15 positions matching TRBD2. This CDR3 is built from 19 residues. Germline trimming cut 4 bases from V and 4 bases from J; bases unmatched to any gene: 13. Germline V lookup: CDR1 SGHRS, CDR2 YFSETQ.

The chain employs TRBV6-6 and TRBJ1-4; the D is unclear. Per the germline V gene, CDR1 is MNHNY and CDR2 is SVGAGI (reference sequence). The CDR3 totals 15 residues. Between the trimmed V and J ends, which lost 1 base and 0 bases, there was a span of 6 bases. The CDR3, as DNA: TGTGCCAGCAGTTACTACCGGTCAACTAATGAAAAACTGTTTTTT. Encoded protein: CASSYYRSTNEKLFF.

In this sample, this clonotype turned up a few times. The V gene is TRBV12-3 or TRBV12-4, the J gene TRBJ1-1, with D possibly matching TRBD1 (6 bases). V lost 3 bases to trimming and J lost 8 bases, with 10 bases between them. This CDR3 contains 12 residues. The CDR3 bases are TGTGCCAGCAGTTTCGGGAGGGGGGAAGCTTTCTTT. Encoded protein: CASSFGRGEAFF.

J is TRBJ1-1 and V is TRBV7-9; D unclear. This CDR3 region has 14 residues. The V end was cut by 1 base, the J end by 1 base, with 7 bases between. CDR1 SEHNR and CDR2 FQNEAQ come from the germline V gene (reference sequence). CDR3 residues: CASSLVRQNTEAFF. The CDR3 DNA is TGTGCCAGCAGCTTAGTTCGACAGAACACTGAAGCTTTCTTT.

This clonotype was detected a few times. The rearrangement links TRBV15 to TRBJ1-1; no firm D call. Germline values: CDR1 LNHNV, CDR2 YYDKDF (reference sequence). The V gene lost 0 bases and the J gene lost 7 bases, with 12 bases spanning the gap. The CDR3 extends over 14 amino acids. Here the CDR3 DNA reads TGTGCCACCAGCAGAGATCGAACCCTCCTTGAAGCTTTCTTT. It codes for CATSRDRTLLEAFF.

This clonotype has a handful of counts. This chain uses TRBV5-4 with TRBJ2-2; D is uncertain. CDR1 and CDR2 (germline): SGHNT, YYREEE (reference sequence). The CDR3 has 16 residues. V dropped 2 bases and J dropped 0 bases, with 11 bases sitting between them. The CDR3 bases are TGTGCCAGCAGCTTTAGTCGGTTCGCGAACACCGGGGAGCTGTTTTTT. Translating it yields CASSFSRFANTGELFF.

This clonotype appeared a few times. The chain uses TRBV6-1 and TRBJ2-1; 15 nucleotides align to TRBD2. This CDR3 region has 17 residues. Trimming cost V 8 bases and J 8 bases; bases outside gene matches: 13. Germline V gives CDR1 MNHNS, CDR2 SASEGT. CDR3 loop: CASHNSPGLAGGHEQFF. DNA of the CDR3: TGTGCCAGCCATAATTCACCTGGACTAGCGGGGGGGCATGAGCAGTTCTTC.